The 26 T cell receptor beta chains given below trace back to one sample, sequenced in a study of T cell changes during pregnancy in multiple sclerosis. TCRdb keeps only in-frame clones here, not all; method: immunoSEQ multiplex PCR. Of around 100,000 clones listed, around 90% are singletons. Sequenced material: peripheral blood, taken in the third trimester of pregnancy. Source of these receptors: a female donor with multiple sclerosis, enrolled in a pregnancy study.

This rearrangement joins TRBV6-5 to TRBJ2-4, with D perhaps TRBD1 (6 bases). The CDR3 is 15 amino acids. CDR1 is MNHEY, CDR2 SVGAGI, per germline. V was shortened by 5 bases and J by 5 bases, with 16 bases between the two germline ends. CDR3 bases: TGTGCCAGCAGTCAAATTCAGGGGTTGCAAAACATTCAGTACTTC. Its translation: CASSQIQGLQNIQYF.

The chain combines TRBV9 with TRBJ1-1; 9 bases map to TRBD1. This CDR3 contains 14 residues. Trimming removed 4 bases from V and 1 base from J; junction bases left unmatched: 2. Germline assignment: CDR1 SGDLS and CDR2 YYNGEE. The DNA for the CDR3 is TGTGCCAGCAGCAGGGGACAGGGGAACACTGAAGCTTTCTTT. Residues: CASSRGQGNTEAFF.

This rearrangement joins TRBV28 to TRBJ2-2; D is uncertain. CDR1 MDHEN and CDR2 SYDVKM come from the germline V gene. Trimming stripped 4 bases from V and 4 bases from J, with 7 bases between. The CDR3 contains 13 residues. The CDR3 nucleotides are TGTGCCAGCAGTTCGCCGGGCACCGGGGAGCTGTTTTTT. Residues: CASSSPGTGELFF.

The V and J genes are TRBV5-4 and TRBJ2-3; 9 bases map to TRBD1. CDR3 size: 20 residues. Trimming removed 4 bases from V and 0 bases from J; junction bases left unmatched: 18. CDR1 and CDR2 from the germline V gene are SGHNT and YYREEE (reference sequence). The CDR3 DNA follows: TGTGCCAGCAGCCCGGTTCCGGGACAGGGTATGATTATGAGCACAGATACGCAGTATTTT. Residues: CASSPVPGQGMIMSTDTQYF. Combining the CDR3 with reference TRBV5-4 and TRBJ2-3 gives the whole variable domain ETGVTQSPTHLIKTRGQQVTLRCSSQSGHNTVSWYQQALGQGPQFIFQYYREEENGRGNFPPRFSGLQFPNYSSELNVNALELDDSALYLCASSPVPGQGMIMSTDTQYFGPGTRLTVL.

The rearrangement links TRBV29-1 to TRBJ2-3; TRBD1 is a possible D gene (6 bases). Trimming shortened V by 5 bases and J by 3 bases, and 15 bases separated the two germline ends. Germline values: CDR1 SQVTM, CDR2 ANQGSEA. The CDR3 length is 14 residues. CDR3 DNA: TGCAGCGTTCCAAAGGGGGTTCTGACAGATACGCAGTATTTT. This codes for CSVPKGVLTDTQYF.

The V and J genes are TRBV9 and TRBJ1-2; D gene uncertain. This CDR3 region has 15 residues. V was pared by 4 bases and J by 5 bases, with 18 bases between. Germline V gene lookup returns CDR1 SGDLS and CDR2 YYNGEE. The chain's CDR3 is CASSSRPGDFYGYTF. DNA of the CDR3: TGTGCCAGCAGCTCCCGTCCTGGAGACTTTTATGGCTACACCTTC.

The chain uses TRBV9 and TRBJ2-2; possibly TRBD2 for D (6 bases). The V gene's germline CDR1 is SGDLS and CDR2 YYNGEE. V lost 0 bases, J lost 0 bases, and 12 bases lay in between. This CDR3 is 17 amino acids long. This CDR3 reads CASSVVPGVSNTGELFF. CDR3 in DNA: TGTGCCAGCAGCGTAGTTCCGGGGGTCTCGAACACCGGGGAGCTGTTTTTT.

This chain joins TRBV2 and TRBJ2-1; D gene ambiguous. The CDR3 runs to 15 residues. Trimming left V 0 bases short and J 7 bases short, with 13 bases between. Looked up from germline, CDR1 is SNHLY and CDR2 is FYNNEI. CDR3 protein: CASSEAERMVNEQFF. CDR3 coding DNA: TGTGCCAGCAGTGAAGCTGAGCGCATGGTGAATGAGCAGTTCTTC.

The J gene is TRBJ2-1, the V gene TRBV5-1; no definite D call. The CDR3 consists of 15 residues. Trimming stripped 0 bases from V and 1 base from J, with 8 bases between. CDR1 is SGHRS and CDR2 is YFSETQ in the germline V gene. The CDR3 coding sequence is TGCGCCAGCAGCTTGGTCGAGAGTTCCTACAATGAGCAGTTCTTC. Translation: CASSLVESSYNEQFF.

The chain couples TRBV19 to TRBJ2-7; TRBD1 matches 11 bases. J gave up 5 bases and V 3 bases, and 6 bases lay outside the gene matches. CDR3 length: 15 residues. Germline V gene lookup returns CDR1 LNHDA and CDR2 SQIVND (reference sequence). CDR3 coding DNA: TGTGCCAGTAGTATCTCGGGACAGGGGGACCACGAGCAGTACTTC. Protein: CASSISGQGDHEQYF.

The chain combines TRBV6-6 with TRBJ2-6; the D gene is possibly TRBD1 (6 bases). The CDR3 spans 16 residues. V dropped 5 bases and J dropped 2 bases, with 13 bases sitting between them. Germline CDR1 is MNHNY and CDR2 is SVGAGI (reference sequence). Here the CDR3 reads CASSVPRGTGANVLTF. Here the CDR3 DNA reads TGTGCCAGCAGTGTCCCCAGGGGAACTGGGGCCAACGTCCTGACTTTC.

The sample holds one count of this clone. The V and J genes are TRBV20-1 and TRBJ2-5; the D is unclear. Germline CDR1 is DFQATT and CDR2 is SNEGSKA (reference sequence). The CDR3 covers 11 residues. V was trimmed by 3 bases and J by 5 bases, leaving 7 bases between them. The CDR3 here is CSARPGETQYF. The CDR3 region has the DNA TGCAGTGCTAGGCCCGGGGAGACCCAGTACTTC.

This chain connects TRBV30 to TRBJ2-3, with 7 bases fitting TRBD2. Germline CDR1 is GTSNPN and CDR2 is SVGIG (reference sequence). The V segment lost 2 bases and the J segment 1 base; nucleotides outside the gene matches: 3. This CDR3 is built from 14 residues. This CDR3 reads CAWSSSGRTDTQYF. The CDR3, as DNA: TGTGCCTGGAGTTCTAGCGGACGCACAGATACGCAGTATTTT.

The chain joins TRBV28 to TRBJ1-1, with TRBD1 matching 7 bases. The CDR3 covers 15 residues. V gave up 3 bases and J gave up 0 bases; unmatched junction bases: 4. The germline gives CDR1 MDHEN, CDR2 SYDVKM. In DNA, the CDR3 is TGTGCCAGCAGTTTGTCGGGACAGATGAACACTGAAGCTTTCTTT. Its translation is CASSLSGQMNTEAFF.

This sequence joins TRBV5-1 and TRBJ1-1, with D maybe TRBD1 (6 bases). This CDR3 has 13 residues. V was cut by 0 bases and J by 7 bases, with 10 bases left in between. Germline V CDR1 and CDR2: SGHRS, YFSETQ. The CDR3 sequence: CASSLAQGGEAFF. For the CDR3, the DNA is TGCGCCAGCAGCTTGGCTCAAGGGGGTGAAGCTTTCTTT. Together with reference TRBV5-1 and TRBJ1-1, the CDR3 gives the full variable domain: KAGVTQTPRYLIKTRGQQVTLSCSPISGHRSVSWYQQTPGQGLQFLFEYFSETQRNKGNFPGRFSGRQFSNSRSEMNVSTLELGDSALYLCASSLAQGGEAFFGQGTRLTVV.

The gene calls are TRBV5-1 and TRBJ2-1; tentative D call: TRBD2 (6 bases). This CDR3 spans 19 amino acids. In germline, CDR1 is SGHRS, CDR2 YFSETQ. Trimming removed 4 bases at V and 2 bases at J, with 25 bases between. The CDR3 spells CASSPTGVALNRPYNEQFF. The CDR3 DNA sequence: TGCGCCAGCAGCCCAACGGGGGTAGCGCTCAATCGGCCCTACAATGAGCAGTTCTTC.

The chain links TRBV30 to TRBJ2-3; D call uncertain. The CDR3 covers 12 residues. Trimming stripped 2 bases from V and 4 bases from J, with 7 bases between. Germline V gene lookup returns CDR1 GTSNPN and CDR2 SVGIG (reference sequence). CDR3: CAWSTDADTQYF. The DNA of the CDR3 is TGTGCCTGGAGTACAGACGCAGATACGCAGTATTTT.

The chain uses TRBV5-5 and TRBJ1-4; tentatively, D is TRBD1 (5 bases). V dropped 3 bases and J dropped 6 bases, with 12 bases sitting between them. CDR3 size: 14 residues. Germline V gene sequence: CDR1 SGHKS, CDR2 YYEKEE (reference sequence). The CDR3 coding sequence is TGTGCCAGCAGCTACCCCGGGGGGGATGAAAAACTGTTTTTT. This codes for CASSYPGGDEKLFF.

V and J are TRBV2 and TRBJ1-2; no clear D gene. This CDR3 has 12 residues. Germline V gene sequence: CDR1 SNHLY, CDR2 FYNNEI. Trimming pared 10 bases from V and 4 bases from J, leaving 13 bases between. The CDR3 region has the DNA TGTGCCACCTTTAAACGGAGCTATGGCTACACCTTC. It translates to CATFKRSYGYTF.

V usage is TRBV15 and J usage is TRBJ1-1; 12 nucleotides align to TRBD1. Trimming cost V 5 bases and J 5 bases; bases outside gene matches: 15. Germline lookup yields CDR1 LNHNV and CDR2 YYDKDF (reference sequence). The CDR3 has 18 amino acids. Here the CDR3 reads CATSRQFGTGGEATEAFF. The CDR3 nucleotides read TGTGCCACCAGCCGCCAGTTTGGGACAGGGGGCGAGGCAACTGAAGCTTTCTTT.

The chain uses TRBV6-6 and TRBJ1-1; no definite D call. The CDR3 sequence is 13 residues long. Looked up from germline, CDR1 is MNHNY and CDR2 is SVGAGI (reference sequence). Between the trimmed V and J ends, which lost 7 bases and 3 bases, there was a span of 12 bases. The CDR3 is CASTLVQYTEAFF. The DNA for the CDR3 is TGTGCCAGCACCCTCGTCCAGTACACTGAAGCTTTCTTT.

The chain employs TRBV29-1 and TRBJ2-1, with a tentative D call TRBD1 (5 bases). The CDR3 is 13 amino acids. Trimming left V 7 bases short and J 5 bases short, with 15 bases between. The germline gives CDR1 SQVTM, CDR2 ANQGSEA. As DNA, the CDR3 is TGCAGCGCCCGACGACAGTCTAACAATGAGCAGTTCTTC. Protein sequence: CSARRQSNNEQFF.

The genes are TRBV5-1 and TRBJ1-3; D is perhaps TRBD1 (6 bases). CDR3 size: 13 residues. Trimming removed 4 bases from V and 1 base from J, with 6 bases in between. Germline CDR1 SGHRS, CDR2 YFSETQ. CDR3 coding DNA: TGCGCCAGCAGCGGACAGTCTGGAAACACCATATATTTT. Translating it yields CASSGQSGNTIYF.

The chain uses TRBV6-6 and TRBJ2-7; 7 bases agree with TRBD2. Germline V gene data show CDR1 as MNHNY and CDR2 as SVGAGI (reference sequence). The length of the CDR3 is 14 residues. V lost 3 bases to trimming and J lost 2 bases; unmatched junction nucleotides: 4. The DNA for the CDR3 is TGTGCCAGCAGTTATGGGGGGAGGGCCTACGAGCAGTACTTC. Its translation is CASSYGGRAYEQYF.

CDR3 bases: TGTGCCAGCAGTCTCGGGACTAGCGGGGGGGCCTGGCAGTTCTTC. Translating gives CASSLGTSGGAWQFF. The chain couples TRBV27 to TRBJ2-1, with 16 bases lining up with TRBD2. The CDR3 contains 15 residues. Germline V gene lookup returns CDR1 MNHEY and CDR2 SMNVEV (reference sequence). Trimming removed 5 bases from V and 12 bases from J; junction bases left unmatched: 7.

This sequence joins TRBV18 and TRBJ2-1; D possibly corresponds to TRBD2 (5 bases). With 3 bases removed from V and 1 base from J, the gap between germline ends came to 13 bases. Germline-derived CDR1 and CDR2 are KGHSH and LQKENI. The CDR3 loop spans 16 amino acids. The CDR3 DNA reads TGTGCCAGCTCACCTCTGGGAGCGGTGTCCTACAATGAGCAGTTCTTC. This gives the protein CASSPLGAVSYNEQFF.